Below are 31 T cell receptor beta chains sequenced from a single sample in a study of T-cell memory formation after mild COVID-19. Each CDR3 protein is one row after TCRdb ran MiXCR on the 5' RACE reads. The repertoire holds 250,000 to 350,000 distinct CDR3 sequences, more than 15% seen once, with about a fifth in the top ten. Sequencing was performed on PBMCs or a T cell subset sorted from them (not recorded which). The receptors stem from a man younger than 35 who had mild COVID-19 (a few samples of this study predate the infection). Cell type and time point are not known.

Comments on this clonotype: This clone may be a read error of a much larger clone one base away. The chain combines TRBV24-1 with TRBJ2-1; D remains ambiguous. Trimming cost V 2 bases and J 5 bases, with 0 bases left between them. The CDR3 has 11 amino acids. Germline assignment: CDR1 KGHDR and CDR2 SFDVKD. CDR3 DNA sequence: TGTGCCACCAGTGATTACAATGAGCAGTTCTTC. Its protein is CATSDYNEQFF.

In this sample, this clonotype turned up once. This chain joins TRBV2 and TRBJ2-2; the match to TRBD2 covers 13 bases. Germline-derived CDR1 and CDR2 are SNHLY and FYNNEI. The CDR3 sequence is 14 residues long. V shed 9 bases, J shed 6 bases, and the junction held 4 bases outside the gene matches. The CDR3 bases are TGTGCCAGTGGGACTAGCGGGGAACCCGGGGAGCTGTTTTTT. It translates to CASGTSGEPGELFF.

This clonotype was recorded many times. J is TRBJ1-2 and V is TRBV4-2, with 7 bases that match TRBD1. The germline V gene has CDR1 LGHNA and CDR2 YNFKEQ. This CDR3 is built from 14 residues. V lost 3 bases to trimming and J lost 4 bases; unmatched junction nucleotides: 5. CDR3 sequence reads: CASSQGGTAYGYTF. DNA of the CDR3: TGTGCCAGCAGCCAGGGCGGGACAGCCTATGGCTACACCTTC.

The rearrangement joins TRBV7-3 to TRBJ1-1; 8 positions match TRBD1. CDR1 SGHTA and CDR2 FQGTGA come from the germline V gene. The CDR3 totals 15 residues. Germline trimming cut 5 bases from V and 5 bases from J; bases unmatched to any gene: 10. CDR3 bases: TGTGCCAGCAGCCGAATCAGGGGGCGCGGGACTGAAGCTTTCTTT. Encoded protein: CASSRIRGRGTEAFF.

The rearrangement joins TRBV5-1 to TRBJ2-1, with 8 bases fitting TRBD2. Looked up from germline, CDR1 is SGHRS and CDR2 is YFSETQ. Trimming removed 6 bases from V and 2 bases from J; junction bases left unmatched: 4. The CDR3 is 14 amino acids. The CDR3 loop reads CASNGGAAYNEQFF. CDR3 nucleotide sequence: TGCGCCAGCAACGGGGGGGCCGCCTACAATGAGCAGTTCTTC.

This clonotype was observed a handful of times. V gene TRBV11-1 combines with J gene TRBJ1-2; D perhaps matches TRBD1 (6 bases). CDR1 SGHAT and CDR2 FQDESV come from the germline V gene (reference sequence). V lost 4 bases to trimming and J lost 5 bases, with 11 bases between them. There are 13 residues in the CDR3. CDR3 sequence reads: CASSWGRGYGYTF. In nucleotides, the CDR3 is TGTGCCAGCAGCTGGGGGCGCGGGTATGGCTACACCTTC.

This clonotype has just a few counts. This chain joins TRBV15 and TRBJ2-5; no clear D gene. The germline V gene encodes CDR1 LNHNV and CDR2 YYDKDF (reference sequence). The length of the CDR3 is 14 residues. The germline V and J ends were trimmed by 4 bases and 5 bases, with 14 bases remaining between them. This chain's CDR3 is CATSISTGIETQYF. The CDR3 DNA reads as TGTGCCACCAGCATCTCCACGGGCATTGAGACCCAGTACTTC.

A few counts support this clonotype. The chain employs TRBV4-3 and TRBJ1-1, with TRBD1 as a possible D gene (5 bases). Trimming stripped 0 bases from V and 4 bases from J, with 12 bases between. The CDR3 sequence is 15 residues long. Germline lookup yields CDR1 LGHNA and CDR2 YSLEER. CDR3 region: CASSQERVGTTEAFF. The CDR3 bases are TGCGCCAGCAGCCAAGAAAGGGTTGGGACCACTGAAGCTTTCTTT.

Ten or more counts support this clonotype. The chain employs TRBV5-1 and TRBJ2-5; 9 bases agree with TRBD2. Germline V gene data show CDR1 as SGHRS and CDR2 as YFSETQ. V was pared by 3 bases and J by 2 bases, with 5 bases of the junction left unmatched. There are 15 residues in the CDR3. CDR3 in amino acids: CASSYTAGGQETQYF. The CDR3 nucleotides read TGCGCCAGCAGCTATACAGCGGGGGGACAAGAGACCCAGTACTTC.

The rearrangement links TRBV7-2 to TRBJ2-5; TRBD2 is a possible D gene (6 bases). Germline V gene lookup returns CDR1 SGHTA and CDR2 FQGNSA. The CDR3 runs to 14 residues. The ends were cut back, 0 bases at V and 5 bases at J, with 10 bases in the middle. The CDR3, as DNA: TGTGCCAGCAGCTTAGCGGGACTTCGCGAGACCCAGTACTTC. Its protein product is CASSLAGLRETQYF. Looking up the rest from reference TRBV7-2 and TRBJ2-5 gives the full variable domain: GAGVSQSPSNKVTEKGKDVELRCDPISGHTALYWYRQSLGQGLEFLIYFQGNSAPDKSGLPSDRFSAERTGGSVSTLTIQRTQQEDSAVYLCASSLAGLRETQYFGPGTRLLVL.

Only a few counts were recorded for this clonotype. CDR3 in amino acids: CASSLRGSGGADEQFF. In nucleotides, the CDR3 is TGTGCCAGCAGCCTTCGTGGAAGCGGGGGGGCAGATGAGCAGTTCTTC. The chain couples TRBV5-4 to TRBJ2-1, with TRBD2 matching 10 bases. This CDR3 comprises 16 residues. V shed 4 bases, J shed 8 bases, and the junction held 12 bases outside the gene matches. Per germline, CDR1 SGHNT and CDR2 YYREEE (reference sequence).

The chain recombines TRBV9 with TRBJ2-7; 9 nucleotides agree with TRBD2. V shed 0 bases and J 6 bases; nucleotides not matched to a gene: 4. This CDR3 has 14 amino acids. Germline CDR1 is SGDLS and CDR2 is YYNGEE. The DNA for the CDR3 is TGTGCCAGCAGCGTAGGTGGGACTAGCTCCGAGCAGTACTTC. It encodes CASSVGGTSSEQYF.

Ten or more counts support this clonotype. The rearrangement joins TRBV9 to TRBJ2-5; 8 nucleotides line up with TRBD2. Germline lookup yields CDR1 SGDLS and CDR2 YYNGEE. This CDR3 is built from 16 residues. Trimming removed 0 bases from V and 2 bases from J; junction bases left unmatched: 6. The CDR3 protein is CASSVGIAGTQETQYF. Here the CDR3 DNA reads TGTGCCAGCAGCGTAGGAATAGCGGGGACACAAGAGACCCAGTACTTC.

V is TRBV24-1 and J is TRBJ1-1; D is undetermined. V lost 5 bases, J lost 3 bases, and 9 bases lay in between. Germline CDR1 and CDR2: KGHDR and SFDVKD. The CDR3 runs to 13 residues. The CDR3 region is CATSGGLHTEAFF. The CDR3 DNA reads as TGTGCCACCAGTGGAGGACTTCACACTGAAGCTTTCTTT.

The V gene is TRBV4-3, the J gene TRBJ2-1, with D uncertain. Germline V CDR1 and CDR2: LGHNA, YSLEER. V was shortened by 8 bases and J by 0 bases, with 8 bases between the two germline ends. The CDR3 totals 13 residues. The CDR3 sequence: CASSHLSYNEQFF. The CDR3 coding sequence is TGCGCCAGCTCCCACCTCTCCTACAATGAGCAGTTCTTC.

This clonotype was observed a handful of times. CDR3 in amino acids: CASSQDGRIYGYTF. Written as DNA, the CDR3 is TGTGCCAGCAGCCAAGATGGGCGGATTTATGGCTACACCTTC. The chain links TRBV3-1 to TRBJ1-2; the D is unclear. Trimming left V 0 bases short and J 5 bases short, with 10 bases between. Germline CDR1 and CDR2: LGHDT and YNNKEL (reference sequence). This CDR3 contains 14 residues.

This clonotype showed up many times. The chain is built from TRBV7-2 and TRBJ2-5, with TRBD1 matching 7 bases. Germline CDR1 and CDR2: SGHTA and FQGNSA. The CDR3 is 14 amino acids. The J segment lost 2 bases and the V segment lost 7 bases, leaving 7 bases of the junction unmatched. CDR3 in DNA: TGTGCCAGCAACCGTGGACAGGCTCAAGAGACCCAGTACTTC. Translation gives CASNRGQAQETQYF. The full variable domain, completed using reference TRBV7-2 and TRBJ2-5, is GAGVSQSPSNKVTEKGKDVELRCDPISGHTALYWYRQSLGQGLEFLIYFQGNSAPDKSGLPSDRFSAERTGGSVSTLTIQRTQQEDSAVYLCASNRGQAQETQYFGPGTRLLVL.

The V gene is TRBV6-2 or TRBV6-3, the J gene TRBJ2-7; D remains ambiguous. Per the germline V gene, CDR1 is MNHEY and CDR2 is SVGEGT. Trimming removed 6 bases from V and 6 bases from J, with 15 bases in between. The CDR3 has 13 residues. The CDR3 sequence: CASSPTGSVEQYF. In DNA, the CDR3 is TGTGCCAGCAGCCCTACGGGTTCTGTCGAGCAGTACTTC.

The chain joins TRBV6-6 to TRBJ2-7, with 10 bases lining up with TRBD2. V dropped 2 bases and J dropped 4; count of bases not matched to a gene: 5. Germline values: CDR1 MNHNY, CDR2 SVGAGI (reference sequence). This CDR3 has 15 amino acids. The CDR3 is CASSYLAGAAYEQYV. As DNA, the CDR3 is TGTGCCAGCAGTTACCTAGCGGGGGCGGCATACGAGCAGTACGTC.

The chain couples TRBV6-5 to TRBJ2-5; 8 nucleotides line up with TRBD1. Germline V CDR1 and CDR2: MNHEY, SVGAGI. J was trimmed by 3 bases and V by 7 bases; bases with no gene match: 4. This CDR3 contains 13 residues. The CDR3 DNA sequence: TGTGCCAGCACGCGGACAGGGAAAGAGACCCAGTACTTC. Its translation: CASTRTGKETQYF.

This clonotype has more than one count but fewer than ten. The chain recombines TRBV7-6 with TRBJ2-1; 10 positions match TRBD2. The length of the CDR3 is 15 residues. Germline loops: CDR1 SGHVS, CDR2 FNYEAQ. V dropped 5 bases and J dropped 9; count of bases not matched to a gene: 10. CDR3 nucleotide sequence: TGTGCCAGCAGCCGTGGGCCTAGCGGGGGAATTGAGCAGTTCTTC. It specifies CASSRGPSGGIEQFF.

In its sample, this clonotype was seen a few times. The chain combines TRBV2 with TRBJ1-4; no reliable D call. The germline V and J ends were trimmed by 7 bases and 10 bases, with 13 bases remaining between them. Germline V gene data show CDR1 as SNHLY and CDR2 as FYNNEI. The CDR3 runs to 12 residues. The CDR3 DNA follows: TGTGCCAGCACTTACACGGGCGGAAAACTGTTTTTT. Its protein is CASTYTGGKLFF.

The V call is TRBV12-3 or TRBV12-4, the J call TRBJ1-1, with 7 nucleotides matching TRBD1. The V and J ends lost 7 bases and 4 bases, in that order; junction bases with no gene match: 9. This CDR3 is 14 amino acids long. CDR3 coding DNA: TGTGCCAGCATTTCCGGGACAGAGCGCACTGAAGCTTTCTTT. Translating it yields CASISGTERTEAFF.

The rearrangement links TRBV30 to TRBJ1-5; 7 bases agree with TRBD1. This CDR3 has 13 residues. V shed 4 bases and J 3 bases; nucleotides not matched to a gene: 3. From germline, CDR1 is GTSNPN and CDR2 SVGIG (reference sequence). The CDR3 region has the DNA TGTGCCTGGACGACAGGGCTCAATCAGCCCCAGCATTTT. Encoded protein: CAWTTGLNQPQHF.

The CDR3 bases are TGCAGTGTTTCCCCGGGCGGCACAGATACGCAGTATTTT. It is translated as CSVSPGGTDTQYF. The rearrangement uses TRBV20-1 and TRBJ2-3, with no clear D. The CDR3 sequence is 13 residues long. CDR1 is DFQATT, CDR2 SNEGSKA, per germline (reference sequence). V was shortened by 7 bases and J by 1 base, with 12 bases between the two germline ends.

The rearrangement links TRBV4-1 to TRBJ2-5; TRBD2 matches at 8 bases. J was trimmed by 5 bases and V by 0 bases; bases with no gene match: 5. The CDR3 has 15 residues. Germline assignment: CDR1 MGHRA and CDR2 YSYEKL. CDR3 loop: CASSQDQAGVETQYF. Written as DNA, the CDR3 is TGCGCCAGCAGCCAAGACCAAGCGGGGGTGGAGACCCAGTACTTC.

The chain carries TRBV11-2 and TRBJ2-3; D gene ambiguous. Germline CDR1 reads SGHAT; CDR2 reads FQNNGV. V was clipped by 1 base and J by 7 bases, with 9 bases between them. CDR3 size: 13 residues. The CDR3 coding sequence is TGTGCCAGCAGCTTAGGGGCGCGGTATACGCAGTATTTT. It translates to CASSLGARYTQYF.

J is TRBJ1-5 and V is TRBV6-6, with 12 bases fitting TRBD1. V shed 2 bases and J 6 bases; nucleotides not matched to a gene: 17. This CDR3 comprises 20 residues. Looked up from germline, CDR1 is MNHNY and CDR2 is SVGAGI (reference sequence). The CDR3 is CASSYEGGTGGFGSGQPQHF. For the CDR3, the DNA is TGTGCCAGCAGTTACGAGGGGGGGACAGGGGGCTTCGGGTCAGGTCAGCCCCAGCATTTT.

This clonotype was seen only a few times. The rearrangement links TRBV18 to TRBJ2-3; D call uncertain. CDR1 KGHSH and CDR2 LQKENI come from the germline V gene. The CDR3 has 15 amino acids. The V end lost 1 base, the J end lost 0 bases, and 8 bases lay between the germline ends. The CDR3 loop is CASSPLASSTDTQYF. Written as DNA, the CDR3 is TGTGCCAGCTCACCACTCGCGTCTAGCACAGATACGCAGTATTTT.

As concerns this clonotype: A read error may produce the germline difference seen at one junction end. The V call is TRBV4-3, the J call TRBJ1-2, with 9 bases identical to TRBD1. The germline gives CDR1 LGHNA, CDR2 YSLEER. This CDR3 is 15 amino acids long. The DNA for the CDR3 is TGCGCCAGAAGCCAGGCGAACAGGGGGCCCTATGGCTACACCTTC. As protein: CARSQANRGPYGYTF.

This clonotype was detected a few times. The genes are TRBV5-1 and TRBJ1-2, with TRBD1 matching over 8 bases. This CDR3 region has 18 residues. Germline CDR1 is SGHRS and CDR2 is YFSETQ. Trimming at V came to 4 bases and at J to 4 bases, leaving 18 bases not matched to a gene. The CDR3 bases are TGCGCCAGCAGCCCAAAGAGACAGGGGACTTTACGACTCTATGGCTACACCTTC. Protein: CASSPKRQGTLRLYGYTF.